The 12 T cell receptor beta chains in this list originate from one sample, sequenced in a study of T cells after yellow fever vaccination. TCRdb called the 5' RACE reads again in MiXCR, with one record for every CDR3 protein. This table holds under 200,000 distinct CDR3 sequences, 9.5% to 12% found once. Here the sequenced sample was CD8+ T cells sorted from PBMCs, taken 15 days after the yellow fever booster vaccination. All receptors derive from a man between 18 and 35 years old who received the YFV17D yellow fever vaccine.

The genes are TRBV11-2 and TRBJ2-7; D possibly matches TRBD1 or TRBD2 (6 bases each). Germline CDR1 is SGHAT and CDR2 is FQNNGV. This CDR3 has 16 amino acids. CDR3 DNA: TGTGCCAGCAGCCGAGGGGGACACGGGGGACTCTACGAGGAGTACGTC. Amino acid sequence: CASSRGGHGGLYEEYV.

The V and J genes are TRBV9 and TRBJ2-2, with TRBD2 as a possible D gene (5 bases). V was trimmed by 4 bases and J by 4 bases, leaving 17 bases between them. The CDR3 contains 16 residues. Germline V gives CDR1 SGDLS, CDR2 YYNGEE. Here the CDR3 reads CASSLRGGLGTGELFF. As DNA, the CDR3 is TGTGCCAGCAGCCTCCGTGGAGGTTTAGGCACCGGGGAGCTGTTTTTT.

This clonotype has just a few counts. V usage is TRBV19 and J usage is TRBJ2-7; 8 bases line up with TRBD1. Germline assignment: CDR1 LNHDA and CDR2 SQIVND (reference sequence). The ends lost 5 bases at V and 3 bases at J; junction bases unmatched: 6. There are 14 residues in the CDR3. The CDR3: CASSVGQGYYEQYF. The CDR3 DNA sequence: TGTGCCAGTAGTGTCGGACAGGGATACTACGAGCAGTACTTC.

This clonotype appeared a few times. The CDR3 nucleotides are TGTGCCAGCAGCTCCGGACTAGCGGGGGTAGAGCAGTACTTC. This translates into CASSSGLAGVEQYF. The V gene is TRBV2, the J gene TRBJ2-7; 13 positions match TRBD2. From germline, CDR1 is SNHLY and CDR2 FYNNEI. This CDR3 comprises 14 residues. V shed 6 bases, J shed 7 bases, and the junction held 6 bases outside the gene matches.

The table lists this clonotype with a few counts. Here the CDR3 reads CASSAPYRVISNEQFF. The CDR3 bases are TGTGCCAGTAGTGCCCCGTACAGGGTGATTTCCAATGAGCAGTTCTTC. This chain joins TRBV19 and TRBJ2-1; TRBD1 might be the D (6 bases). CDR3 size: 16 residues. V lost 5 bases, J lost 6 bases, and 20 bases lay in between. Germline V gene data show CDR1 as LNHDA and CDR2 as SQIVND (reference sequence). The full variable domain, with the rest looked up from reference TRBV19 and TRBJ2-1, is DGGITQSPKYLFRKEGQNVTLSCEQNLNHDAMYWYRQDPGQGLRLIYYSQIVNDFQKGDIAEGYSVSREKKESFPLTVTSAQKNPTAFYLCASSAPYRVISNEQFFGPGTRLTVL.

The V gene is TRBV7-6, the J gene TRBJ2-2, with TRBD1 as a possible D gene (5 bases). Trimming shortened V by 5 bases and J by 0 bases, and 19 bases separated the two germline ends. The germline gives CDR1 SGHVS, CDR2 FNYEAQ. The CDR3 runs to 18 residues. For the CDR3, the DNA is TGTGCCAGCAGCCTAACCAGTGAGACAGCAACGAACACCGGGGAGCTGTTTTTT. It specifies CASSLTSETATNTGELFF.

The chain is built from TRBV29-1 and TRBJ1-2, with D perhaps TRBD1 (5 bases). V lost 7 bases and J lost 5, with 17 bases in between. The CDR3 is made up of 13 amino acids. CDR1 is SQVTM and CDR2 is ANQGSEA in the germline V gene. The CDR3 bases are TGCAGCGCTATAGACAGCCCGGGTTATGGCTACACCTTC. Translated: CSAIDSPGYGYTF. The variable domain in full, with the rest retrieved from reference TRBV29-1 and TRBJ1-2, is SAVISQKPSRDICQRGTSLTIQCQVDSQVTMMFWYRQQPGQSLTLIATANQGSEATYESGFVIDKFPISRPNLTFSTLTVSNMSPEDSSIYLCSAIDSPGYGYTFGSGTRLTVV.

There are a few counts of this clonotype. The chain is built from TRBV19 and TRBJ1-2; D is possibly TRBD1 (5 bases). Germline CDR1 is LNHDA and CDR2 is SQIVND (reference sequence). The CDR3 sequence is 13 residues long. V was pared by 5 bases and J by 8 bases, with 15 bases between. The CDR3 here is CASSPGTAKGYTF. In nucleotides, the CDR3 is TGTGCCAGTAGTCCCGGGACCGCGAAGGGCTACACCTTC.

This clonotype turned up a few times. The chain carries TRBV27 and TRBJ2-1; 10 positions match TRBD1. There are 14 residues in the CDR3. Germline CDR1 is MNHEY and CDR2 is SMNVEV (reference sequence). J was trimmed by 8 bases and V by 6 bases; bases with no gene match: 7. The CDR3 spells CASRRQGARYEQFF. As DNA, the CDR3 is TGTGCCAGCAGAAGACAGGGGGCGCGGTATGAGCAGTTCTTC.

The chain has TRBV27 and TRBJ2-3; TRBD2 aligns across 9 bases. Germline assignment: CDR1 MNHEY and CDR2 SMNVEV (reference sequence). The CDR3 totals 17 residues. J was trimmed by 6 bases and V by 5 bases; bases with no gene match: 15. CDR3 nucleotide sequence: TGTGCCAGCAGTCTACAGACTTTAGCGGGGGCGGGGGATACGCAGTATTTT. It translates to CASSLQTLAGAGDTQYF.

V usage is TRBV5-4 and J usage is TRBJ2-1; D unresolved. V was shortened by 7 bases and J by 6 bases, with 8 bases between the two germline ends. CDR1 SGHNT and CDR2 YYREEE come from the germline V gene (reference sequence). The CDR3 runs to 11 residues. This CDR3 reads CASCQSNEQFF. DNA of the CDR3: TGTGCCAGCTGCCAAAGCAATGAGCAGTTCTTC.

In its sample, this clonotype was seen many times. The chain links TRBV6-5 to TRBJ2-3; 8 positions agree with TRBD2. The CDR3 sequence is 14 residues long. Germline CDR1 and CDR2: MNHEY and SVGAGI. Trimming at V came to 2 bases and at J to 7 bases, leaving 5 bases not matched to a gene. The CDR3 is CASSYRGGGNTQYF. The CDR3 nucleotides are TGTGCCAGCAGTTACCGGGGGGGCGGGAATACGCAGTATTTT.